This entry is about one T cell receptor (beta chain). Germline trimming cut 0 bases from V and 5 bases from J; bases unmatched to any gene: 13. Germline V CDR1 and CDR2: SQVTM, ANQGSEA. The CDR3 is 18 residues long. This sample stems from a study of shared clonotypes between healthy human individuals. Naive CD8 isolation took CD45RO-negative cells positively selected for CCR7 and excluded terminally differentiated effector memory CD45RA+ cells. Each sorted subset replicate got 200 ng genomic DNA, roughly 30,000 genomes. Assay used: immunoSEQ multiplex PCR; TCRdb lists only in-frame clones, some missing. This sample has about 2.1 million clones, with just over 90% found just once.

The source material was naive CD8+ T cells from PBMCs. The gene calls are TRBV29-1 and TRBJ2-1; 10 bases agree with TRBD2. The receptor was derived from a man aged 18-30 years in good health. Some clones in this sample may be carry-over from other donors' samples. The CDR3 spells CSVEDGLAGVLENNEQFF. CDR3 nucleotides: TGCAGCGTTGAAGACGGCCTAGCGGGAGTTCTCGAAAACAATGAGCAGTTCTTC.